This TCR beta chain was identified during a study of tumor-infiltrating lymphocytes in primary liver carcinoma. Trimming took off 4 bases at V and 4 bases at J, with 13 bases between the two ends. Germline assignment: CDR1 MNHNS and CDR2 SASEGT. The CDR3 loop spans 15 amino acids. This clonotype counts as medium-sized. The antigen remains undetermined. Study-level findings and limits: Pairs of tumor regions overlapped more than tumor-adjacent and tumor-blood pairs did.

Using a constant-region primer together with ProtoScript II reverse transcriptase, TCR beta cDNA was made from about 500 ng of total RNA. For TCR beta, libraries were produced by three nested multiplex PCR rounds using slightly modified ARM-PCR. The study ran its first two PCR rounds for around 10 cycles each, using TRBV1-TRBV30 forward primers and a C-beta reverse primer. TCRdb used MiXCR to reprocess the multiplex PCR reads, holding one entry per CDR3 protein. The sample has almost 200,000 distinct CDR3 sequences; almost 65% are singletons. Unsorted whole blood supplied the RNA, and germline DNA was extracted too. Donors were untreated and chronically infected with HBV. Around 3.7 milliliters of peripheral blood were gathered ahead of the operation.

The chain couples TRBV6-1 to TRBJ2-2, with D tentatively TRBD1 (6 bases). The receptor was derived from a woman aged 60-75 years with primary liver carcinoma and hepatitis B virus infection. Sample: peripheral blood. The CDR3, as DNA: TGTGCCAGCAGTGGTCAGGGGTCGGGCACCGGGGAGCTGTTTTTT. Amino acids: CASSGQGSGTGELFF.